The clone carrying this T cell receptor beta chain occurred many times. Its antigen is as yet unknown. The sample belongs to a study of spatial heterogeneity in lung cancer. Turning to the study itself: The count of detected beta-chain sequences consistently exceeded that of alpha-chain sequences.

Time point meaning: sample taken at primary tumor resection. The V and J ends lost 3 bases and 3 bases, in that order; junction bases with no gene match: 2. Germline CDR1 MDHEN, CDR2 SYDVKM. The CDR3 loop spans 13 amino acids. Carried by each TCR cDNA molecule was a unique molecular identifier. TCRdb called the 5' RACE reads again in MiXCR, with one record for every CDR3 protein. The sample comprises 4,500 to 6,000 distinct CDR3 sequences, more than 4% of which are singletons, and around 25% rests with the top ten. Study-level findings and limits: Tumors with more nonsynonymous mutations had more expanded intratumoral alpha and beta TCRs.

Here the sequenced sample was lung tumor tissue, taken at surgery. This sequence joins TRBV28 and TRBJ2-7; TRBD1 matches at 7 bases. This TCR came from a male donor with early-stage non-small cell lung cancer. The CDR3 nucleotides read TGTGCCAGCAGTTTGACAGGGTACTACGAGCAGTACTTC. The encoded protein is CASSLTGYYEQYF.